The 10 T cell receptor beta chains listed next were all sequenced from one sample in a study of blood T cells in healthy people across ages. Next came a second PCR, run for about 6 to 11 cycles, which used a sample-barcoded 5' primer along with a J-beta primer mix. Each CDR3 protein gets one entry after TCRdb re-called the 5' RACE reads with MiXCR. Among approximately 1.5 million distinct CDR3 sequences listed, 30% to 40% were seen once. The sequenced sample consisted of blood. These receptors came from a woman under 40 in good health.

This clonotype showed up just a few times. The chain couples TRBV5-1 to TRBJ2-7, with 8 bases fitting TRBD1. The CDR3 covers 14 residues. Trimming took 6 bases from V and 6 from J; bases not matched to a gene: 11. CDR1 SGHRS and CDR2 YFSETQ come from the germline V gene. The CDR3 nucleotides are TGCGCCAGCACCACCCAGGGGGCGCAAGGCGAGCAGTACTTC. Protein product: CASTTQGAQGEQYF.

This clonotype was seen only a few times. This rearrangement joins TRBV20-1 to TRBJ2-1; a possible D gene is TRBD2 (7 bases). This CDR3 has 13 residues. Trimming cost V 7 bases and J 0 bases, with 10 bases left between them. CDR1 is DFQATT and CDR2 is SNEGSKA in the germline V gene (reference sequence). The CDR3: CSVGGGSYNEQFF. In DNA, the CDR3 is TGCAGTGTAGGGGGGGGCTCCTACAATGAGCAGTTCTTC.

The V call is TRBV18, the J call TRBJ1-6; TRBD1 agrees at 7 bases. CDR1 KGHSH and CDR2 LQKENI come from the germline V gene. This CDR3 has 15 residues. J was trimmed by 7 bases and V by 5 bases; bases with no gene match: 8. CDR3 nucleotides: TGTGCCAGCTCAATCCAGGGGGTGCAGAATTCACCCCTCCACTTT. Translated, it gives CASSIQGVQNSPLHF.

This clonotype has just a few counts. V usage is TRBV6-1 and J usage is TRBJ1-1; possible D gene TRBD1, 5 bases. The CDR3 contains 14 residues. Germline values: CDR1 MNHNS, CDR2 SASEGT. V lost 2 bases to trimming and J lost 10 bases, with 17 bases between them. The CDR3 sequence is CASSERWDAGSAFF. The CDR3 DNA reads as TGTGCCAGCAGTGAACGGTGGGACGCAGGGTCAGCTTTCTTT.

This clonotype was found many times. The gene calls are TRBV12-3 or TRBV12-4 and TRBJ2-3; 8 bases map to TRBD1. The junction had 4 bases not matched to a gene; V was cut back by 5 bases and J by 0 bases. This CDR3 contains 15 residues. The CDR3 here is CASSPRTGSTDTQYF. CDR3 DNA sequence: TGTGCCAGCAGTCCCCGGACAGGGAGCACAGATACGCAGTATTTT.

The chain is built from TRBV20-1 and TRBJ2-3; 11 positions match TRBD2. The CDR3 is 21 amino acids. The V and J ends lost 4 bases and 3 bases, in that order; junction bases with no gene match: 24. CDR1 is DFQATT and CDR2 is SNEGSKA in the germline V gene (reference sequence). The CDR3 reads CSAKQIPGTSGPPGSTDTQYF. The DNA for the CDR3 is TGCAGTGCTAAACAGATTCCCGGGACTAGCGGCCCCCCCGGTAGTACAGATACGCAGTATTTT.

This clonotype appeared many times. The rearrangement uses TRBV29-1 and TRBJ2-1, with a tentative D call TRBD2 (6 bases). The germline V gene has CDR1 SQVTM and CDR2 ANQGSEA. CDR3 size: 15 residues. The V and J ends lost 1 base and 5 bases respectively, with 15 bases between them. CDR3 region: CSVEGPRGRDNEQFF. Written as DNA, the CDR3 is TGCAGCGTTGAAGGTCCGCGGGGACGGGACAATGAGCAGTTCTTC.

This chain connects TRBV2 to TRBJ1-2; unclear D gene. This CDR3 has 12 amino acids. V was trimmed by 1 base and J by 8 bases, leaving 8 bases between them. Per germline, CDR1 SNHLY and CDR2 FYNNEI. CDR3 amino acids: CASSEGREGYTF. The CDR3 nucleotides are TGTGCCAGCAGTGAAGGTAGAGAGGGCTACACCTTC.

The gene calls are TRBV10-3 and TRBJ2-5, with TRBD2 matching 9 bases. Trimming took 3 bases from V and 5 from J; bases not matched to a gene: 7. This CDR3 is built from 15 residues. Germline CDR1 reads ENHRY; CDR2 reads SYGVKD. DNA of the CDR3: TGTGCCATCAGTGACCTTAGCGGGGGTGGGGAGACCCAGTACTTC. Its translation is CAISDLSGGGETQYF.

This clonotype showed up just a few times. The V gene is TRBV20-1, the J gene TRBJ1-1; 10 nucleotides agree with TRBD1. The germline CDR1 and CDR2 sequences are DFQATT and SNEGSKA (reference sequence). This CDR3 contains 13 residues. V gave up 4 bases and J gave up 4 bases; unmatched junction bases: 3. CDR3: CSATGTGVTEAFF. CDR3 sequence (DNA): TGCAGTGCTACAGGGACAGGGGTCACTGAAGCTTTCTTT.